Each of the 18 T cell receptor beta chains below was sequenced from the same sample in a study of Graves' ophthalmopathy and Graves' hyperthyroidism. Amplification targeted the TCR beta CDR3 regions, with RNA transcripts as the source material. In the first round, RT-PCR was carried out with HTBI primers, and a multiplex PCR formed the second round. In TCRdb, the multiplex PCR reads were re-called with MiXCR into one record per CDR3 protein. The sample yields over 150,000 distinct CDR3 sequences, around two fifths seen once. The specimen sequenced was peripheral blood. All receptors derive from a woman in her forties with Graves' ophthalmopathy.

This clonotype was observed a few times. CDR3 sequence reads: CASSSNSPLHF. As DNA, the CDR3 is TGTGCCAGCAGTTCCAATTCACCCCTCCACTTT. The chain combines TRBV28 with TRBJ1-6, with D hard to call. Germline values: CDR1 MDHEN, CDR2 SYDVKM. Trimming took off 4 bases at V and 7 bases at J, with 2 bases between the two ends. The CDR3 sequence is 11 residues long.

This clonotype occurred many times. CDR3: CASSQGLRPHEQYF. The CDR3 DNA reads TGCGCCAGCAGCCAAGGACTGCGTCCCCACGAGCAGTACTTC. The genes are TRBV4-1 and TRBJ2-7; D is uncertain. This CDR3 comprises 14 residues. V lost 1 base and J 5 bases, leaving 12 bases between the germline ends. CDR1 and CDR2 (germline): MGHRA, YSYEKL.

In its sample, this clonotype was seen many times. The genes are TRBV19 and TRBJ1-5; maybe TRBD1 (5 bases). Per the germline V gene, CDR1 is LNHDA and CDR2 is SQIVND (reference sequence). V lost 3 bases and J lost 7, with 10 bases in between. The CDR3 contains 13 residues. The CDR3 nucleotides are TGTGCCAGTAGTATGGGGGTCGGGCAGCCCCAGCATTTT. Its protein is CASSMGVGQPQHF.

This clonotype was recorded only once. CDR3 DNA sequence: TGTGCCAGCCGGCCGTGGATAAGGGAGGGCCACAATCAGCCCCAGCATTTT. Protein product: CASRPWIREGHNQPQHF. The chain joins TRBV6-1 to TRBJ1-5; D unresolved. V was trimmed by 8 bases and J by 3 bases, leaving 23 bases between them. CDR3 length: 17 residues. Looked up from germline, CDR1 is MNHNS and CDR2 is SASEGT.

This clonotype appeared many times. The gene calls are TRBV4-1 and TRBJ2-7, with D uncertain. CDR3 length: 15 residues. V was shortened by 3 bases and J by 0 bases, with 12 bases between the two germline ends. The germline CDR1 and CDR2 sequences are MGHRA and YSYEKL. CDR3 in amino acids: CASSQISYSSYEQYF. For the CDR3, the DNA is TGCGCCAGCAGCCAGATATCGTACAGCTCCTACGAGCAGTACTTC.

The J gene is TRBJ1-5, the V gene TRBV28; D is ambiguous. CDR3 length: 15 residues. From germline, CDR1 is MDHEN and CDR2 SYDVKM. The V gene lost 7 bases and the J gene lost 2 bases, with 15 bases spanning the gap. The CDR3 protein is CASNLQWDGNQPQHF. DNA for the CDR3: TGTGCCAGCAACCTCCAGTGGGATGGCAATCAGCCCCAGCATTTT.

J is TRBJ1-1 and V is TRBV4-2; D unresolved. This CDR3 region has 15 residues. V gave up 0 bases and J gave up 3 bases, with 11 bases separating them. Per the germline V gene, CDR1 is LGHNA and CDR2 is YNFKEQ. CDR3 sequence: CASSQELGWDTEAFF. CDR3 sequence (DNA): TGTGCCAGCAGCCAAGAGCTGGGGTGGGACACTGAAGCTTTCTTT.

This clonotype was observed at least ten times. The chain employs TRBV12-3 or TRBV12-4 and TRBJ1-2, with D possibly being TRBD1 (6 bases). This CDR3 is built from 15 residues. Trimming shortened V by 3 bases and J by 4 bases, and 15 bases separated the two germline ends. This CDR3 is CASSFSRTAIYGYTF. Written as DNA, the CDR3 is TGTGCCAGCAGTTTTTCCCGGACAGCGATCTATGGCTACACCTTC.

This clonotype showed up many times. J is TRBJ2-4 and V is TRBV15; TRBD2 aligns across 12 bases. The DNA end is a closer match to TRBJ2-1, so the J assignment may be wrong. This CDR3 is 17 amino acids long. CDR1 LNHNV and CDR2 YYDKDF come from the germline V gene (reference sequence). In nucleotides, the CDR3 is TGTGCCACCAGCAGAGCCGCCGGGCTAGCGGGGGGGACGTATCAGTTCTTC. Encoded protein: CATSRAAGLAGGTYQFF.

The chain employs TRBV6-2 or TRBV6-3 and TRBJ1-2; TRBD1 aligns across 9 bases. This CDR3 contains 13 residues. V trimming: 9 bases; J trimming: 0 bases; junction bases outside the gene matches: 2. CDR1 MNHEY and CDR2 SVGEGT come from the germline V gene. The CDR3 DNA reads TGTGCCAGTCGGGACAGGGCTAACTATGGCTACACCTTC. As protein: CASRDRANYGYTF.

The rearrangement uses TRBV7-8 and TRBJ2-7, with a weak D call TRBD2 (6 bases). Deletions cut 3 bases from V and 5 bases from J, with 11 bases between. Germline-derived CDR1 and CDR2 are SGHVS and FQNEAQ. The CDR3 contains 13 residues. In DNA form, the CDR3 reads TGTGCCAGCAGCTTCGTAGGGAGGCACGAGCAGTACTTC. It is translated as CASSFVGRHEQYF.

This clonotype has a handful of counts. CDR3 DNA sequence: TGTGCCAGCAGCTCACGGACAGGGGGCGCCTACGAGCAGTACTTC. Translated, it gives CASSSRTGGAYEQYF. The chain has TRBV7-2 and TRBJ2-7; 11 bases agree with TRBD1. The CDR3 consists of 15 residues. Per the germline V gene, CDR1 is SGHTA and CDR2 is FQGNSA. The ends lost 4 bases at V and 2 bases at J; junction bases unmatched: 4. Drawing the rest from reference TRBV7-2 and TRBJ2-7, the complete variable domain is GAGVSQSPSNKVTEKGKDVELRCDPISGHTALYWYRQSLGQGLEFLIYFQGNSAPDKSGLPSDRFSAERTGGSVSTLTIQRTQQEDSAVYLCASSSRTGGAYEQYFGPGTRLTVT.

The V and J genes are TRBV6-5 and TRBJ2-5; TRBD2 is a possible D gene (6 bases). The CDR3 sequence is 14 residues long. Germline CDR1 reads MNHEY; CDR2 reads SVGAGI. The V end lost 2 bases, the J end lost 1 base, and 8 bases lay between the germline ends. For the CDR3, the DNA is TGTGCCAGCAGTTACGGGACTTCCCAAGAGACCCAGTACTTC. The encoded protein is CASSYGTSQETQYF.

This clonotype was seen a handful of times. The chain uses TRBV6-2 or TRBV6-3 and TRBJ2-7; 7 positions agree with TRBD2. Trimming at V came to 3 bases and at J to 2 bases, leaving 7 bases not matched to a gene. This CDR3 spans 15 amino acids. Germline values: CDR1 MNHEY, CDR2 SVGEGT. The CDR3 spells CASSYWLAETYEQYF. In nucleotides, the CDR3 is TGTGCCAGCAGTTATTGGCTAGCGGAAACCTACGAGCAGTACTTC.

This clonotype was observed a few times. This chain uses TRBV6-1 with TRBJ1-1; 7 bases are shared with TRBD1. This CDR3 region has 13 residues. V lost 7 bases to trimming and J lost 5 bases; unmatched junction nucleotides: 7. The germline gives CDR1 MNHNS, CDR2 SASEGT. In nucleotides, the CDR3 is TGTGCCAGCAAGAGGGGGCTCGGAACTGAAGCTTTCTTT. It translates to CASKRGLGTEAFF.

This clonotype was recorded at least ten times. The chain recombines TRBV12-3 or TRBV12-4 with TRBJ2-5; 14 positions match TRBD2. This CDR3 comprises 15 residues. V dropped 6 bases and J dropped 3; count of bases not matched to a gene: 3. CDR3: CASRGGLAGEETQYF. CDR3 DNA sequence: TGTGCCAGCAGAGGGGGACTAGCGGGAGAAGAGACCCAGTACTTC.

The V gene is TRBV12-3 or TRBV12-4, the J gene TRBJ2-7; no clear D. The V and J ends lost 6 bases and 1 base respectively, with 19 bases between them. The CDR3 has 16 amino acids. As DNA, the CDR3 is TGTGCCAGCAGCTTAAAGCCCAGGACCTATTCCTACGAGCAGTACTTC. This sequence encodes CASSLKPRTYSYEQYF.

The chain couples TRBV28 to TRBJ1-2, with 12 bases identical to TRBD1. V was pared by 6 bases and J by 8 bases, with 7 bases of the junction left unmatched. This CDR3 is 14 amino acids long. CDR1 and CDR2 from the germline V gene are MDHEN and SYDVKM. This chain's CDR3 is CASRGTGGRSGYTF. CDR3 nucleotides: TGTGCCAGCAGAGGGACAGGGGGCAGATCGGGCTACACCTTC.